Included here is one TCR beta chain sequence, with context. The antigen remains undetermined. The sample belongs to a study of response to subunit inactivated influenza vaccine. Germline values: CDR1 LGHNA, CDR2 YSLEER. V dropped 1 base and J dropped 10 bases, with 16 bases sitting between them. The CDR3 is made up of 14 amino acids. MiXCR was run by TCRdb on the RT-PCR reads, yielding one entry per CDR3 protein. The sample has about 650,000 distinct CDR3 sequences; roughly 15% are singletons. Study-wide results and limits: Each seasonal influenza vaccination recruits few new T cells, the authors suggested.

This chain uses TRBV4-3 with TRBJ1-1; D unclear. This TCR was recovered from a man aged 45 to 65 who received an inactivated influenza vaccine. The starting material was PBMCs from blood, obtained approximately 15 days before vaccination. The CDR3 sequence: CASSQVGLSSGAFF. Written as DNA, the CDR3 is TGCGCCAGCAGCCAAGTTGGTTTGTCGTCGGGAGCTTTCTTT.